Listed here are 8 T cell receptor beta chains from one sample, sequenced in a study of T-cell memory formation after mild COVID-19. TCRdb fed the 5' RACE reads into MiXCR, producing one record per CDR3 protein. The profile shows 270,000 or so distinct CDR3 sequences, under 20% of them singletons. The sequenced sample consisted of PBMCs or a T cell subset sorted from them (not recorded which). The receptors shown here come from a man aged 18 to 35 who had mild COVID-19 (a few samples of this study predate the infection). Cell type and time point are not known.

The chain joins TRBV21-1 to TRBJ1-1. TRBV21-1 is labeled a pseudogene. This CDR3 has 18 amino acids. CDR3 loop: CASSSRPRGRGANTEAFF. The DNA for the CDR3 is TGTGCCAGCAGCTCCCGACCGCGGGGGAGGGGGGCGAACACTGAAGCTTTCTTT.

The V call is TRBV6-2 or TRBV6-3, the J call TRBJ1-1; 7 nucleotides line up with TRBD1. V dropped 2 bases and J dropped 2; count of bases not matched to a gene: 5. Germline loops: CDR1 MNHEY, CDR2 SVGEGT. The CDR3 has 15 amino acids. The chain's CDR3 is CASSYRGTANTEAFF. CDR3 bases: TGTGCCAGCAGTTACAGGGGGACAGCTAACACTGAAGCTTTCTTT.

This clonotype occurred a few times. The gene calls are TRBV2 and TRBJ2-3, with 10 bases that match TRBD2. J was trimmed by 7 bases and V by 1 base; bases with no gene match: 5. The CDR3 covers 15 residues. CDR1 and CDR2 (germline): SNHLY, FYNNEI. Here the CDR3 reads CASSEGASGGHTQYF. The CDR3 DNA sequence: TGTGCCAGCAGTGAAGGGGCTAGCGGGGGACATACGCAGTATTTT.

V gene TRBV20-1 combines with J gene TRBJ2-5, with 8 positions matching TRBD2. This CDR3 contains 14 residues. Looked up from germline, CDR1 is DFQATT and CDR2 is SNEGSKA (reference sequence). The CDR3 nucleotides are TGCAGCGTGGCCCACGGACTAGCACAAGAGACCCAGTACTTC. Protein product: CSVAHGLAQETQYF.

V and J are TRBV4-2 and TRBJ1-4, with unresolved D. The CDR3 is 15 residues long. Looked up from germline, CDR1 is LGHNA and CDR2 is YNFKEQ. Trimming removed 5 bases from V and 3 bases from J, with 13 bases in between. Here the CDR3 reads CASSDAWSANEKLFF. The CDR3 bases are TGTGCCAGCAGCGACGCTTGGTCTGCTAATGAAAAACTGTTTTTT.

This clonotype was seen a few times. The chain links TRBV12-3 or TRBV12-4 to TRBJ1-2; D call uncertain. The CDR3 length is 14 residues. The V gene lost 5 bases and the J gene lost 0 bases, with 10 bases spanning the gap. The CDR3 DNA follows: TGTGCCAGCAGTACTTGGACCACTAACTATGGCTACACCTTC. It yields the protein CASSTWTTNYGYTF.

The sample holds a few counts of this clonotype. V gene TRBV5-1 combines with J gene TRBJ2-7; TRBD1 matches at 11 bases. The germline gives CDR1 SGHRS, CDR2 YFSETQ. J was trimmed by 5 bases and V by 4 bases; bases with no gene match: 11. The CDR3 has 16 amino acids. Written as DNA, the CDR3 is TGCGCCAGCAGCCCGTCAGGACAGGGGGCGCCGAACGAGCAGTACGTC. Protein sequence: CASSPSGQGAPNEQYV.

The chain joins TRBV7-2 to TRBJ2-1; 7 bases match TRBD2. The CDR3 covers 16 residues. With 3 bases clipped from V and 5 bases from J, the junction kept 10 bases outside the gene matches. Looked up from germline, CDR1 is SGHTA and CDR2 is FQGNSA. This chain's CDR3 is CASSFKVVGTNNEQFF. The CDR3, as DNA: TGTGCCAGCAGCTTTAAGGTAGTGGGGACTAACAATGAGCAGTTCTTC.